Shown below are 14 T cell receptor beta chains from a single sample sequenced in a study of early T cells in non-severe SARS-CoV-2 infection. Each CDR3 protein gets one entry after TCRdb re-called the 5' RACE reads with MiXCR. The sample has tens of thousands of distinct CDR3 sequences; 5.5% to 6.5% are singletons. What was sequenced was whole blood. These receptors were collected from an adult who was a healthcare worker with PCR-confirmed SARS-CoV-2 infection or an uninfected control (not recorded which).

This clonotype was detected many times. V and J are TRBV10-3 and TRBJ2-1; D tentatively reads TRBD1 or TRBD2 (5 bases each). V gave up 3 bases and J gave up 0 bases, with 12 bases separating them. The CDR3 is 16 amino acids. Germline V gene sequence: CDR1 ENHRY, CDR2 SYGVKD. CDR3 in amino acids: CAISDGTFSSYNEQFF. The CDR3 DNA is TGTGCCATCAGTGATGGGACGTTTAGCTCCTACAATGAGCAGTTCTTC.

The rearrangement links TRBV12-3 or TRBV12-4 to TRBJ2-7, with D possibly called TRBD1 or TRBD2 (6 bases each). The length of the CDR3 is 13 residues. V was clipped by 4 bases and J by 1 base, with 8 bases between them. The chain's CDR3 is CASSSGASYEQYF. The DNA of the CDR3 is TGTGCCAGCAGTTCGGGGGCTTCCTACGAGCAGTACTTC.

This clonotype was recorded at least ten times. The chain couples TRBV12-3 or TRBV12-4 to TRBJ2-1; D is possibly TRBD1 (6 bases). Trimming removed 8 bases from V and 3 bases from J, with 17 bases in between. The CDR3 is made up of 15 amino acids. The CDR3, as DNA: TGTGCCAGCTGTCCCGGGACACCAAACTACAATGAGCAGTTCTTC. Translation gives CASCPGTPNYNEQFF.

The table lists this clonotype with a few counts. V is TRBV15 and J is TRBJ2-1; possibly TRBD1 or TRBD2 for D (6 bases each). The CDR3 loop spans 17 amino acids. V lost 3 bases, J lost 7 bases, and 22 bases lay in between. Germline CDR1 is LNHNV and CDR2 is YYDKDF (reference sequence). CDR3 nucleotide sequence: TGTGCCACCAGCAGCACGAACCCAAGGGGGGATGGAAATGAGCAGTTCTTC. This codes for CATSSTNPRGDGNEQFF.

Turning to this clonotype: One end of the junction fails to match germline, which may point to a read error. The V and J genes are TRBV3-1 and TRBJ2-7; D is uncertain. Germline CDR1 reads LGHDT; CDR2 reads YNNKEL (reference sequence). This CDR3 has 15 residues. CDR3: CASSQSQTTIYEQCF. CDR3 DNA: TGTGCCAGCAGCCAATCCCAAACTACGATCTACGAGCAGTGCTTC.

This chain links TRBV9 with TRBJ2-7; no reliable D call. Deletions cut 0 bases from V and 0 bases from J, with 7 bases between. CDR1 is SGDLS, CDR2 YYNGEE, per germline. This CDR3 contains 14 residues. The CDR3: CASSVGGSSYEQYF. DNA for the CDR3: TGTGCCAGCAGCGTAGGAGGTAGCTCCTACGAGCAGTACTTC.

This clonotype was recorded at least ten times. This chain's CDR3 is CASSRTGVTEAFF. CDR3 sequence (DNA): TGTGCCAGCAGCCGGACAGGGGTGACTGAAGCTTTCTTT. The chain joins TRBV9 to TRBJ1-1; 9 bases are shared with TRBD1. V lost 4 bases and J lost 5; bases outside the gene matches: 3. This CDR3 is 13 amino acids long. Germline loops: CDR1 SGDLS, CDR2 YYNGEE. The variable domain in full, with the rest retrieved from reference TRBV9 and TRBJ1-1, is DSGVTQTPKHLITATGQRVTLRCSPRSGDLSVYWYQQSLDQGLQFLIQYYNGEERAKGNILERFSAQQFPDLHSELNLSSLELGDSALYFCASSRTGVTEAFFGQGTRLTVV.

This clonotype showed up many times. This chain uses TRBV12-3 or TRBV12-4 with TRBJ2-7, with D tentatively TRBD1 (6 bases). V was shortened by 6 bases and J by 3 bases, with 12 bases between the two germline ends. This CDR3 contains 13 residues. CDR3 in DNA: TGTGCCAGCAGCACAGGGCCTGTCTACGAGCAGTACTTC. It codes for CASSTGPVYEQYF.

The CDR3: CASSWDRDTGELFF. CDR3 nucleotide sequence: TGCGCCAGCAGCTGGGACAGGGATACCGGGGAGCTGTTTTTT. The chain links TRBV5-1 to TRBJ2-2; 9 nucleotides line up with TRBD1. The V gene's germline CDR1 is SGHRS and CDR2 YFSETQ. The length of the CDR3 is 14 residues. The V gene end was trimmed by 3 bases and the J gene end by 5 bases; junction bases not matched to a gene: 2.

This clonotype was picked up many times. The chain's CDR3 is CASSPRVAQPSGNTIYF. CDR3 nucleotides: TGTGCCAGCAGTCCCCGGGTGGCTCAGCCCTCTGGAAACACCATATATTTT. The J gene is TRBJ1-3, the V gene TRBV12-3 or TRBV12-4; D remains ambiguous. V was shortened by 5 bases and J by 0 bases, with 17 bases between the two germline ends. The CDR3 contains 17 residues.

Many counts were recorded for this clonotype. The chain is built from TRBV10-2 and TRBJ2-3, with 8 bases aligning to TRBD2. CDR1 and CDR2 (germline): WSHSY, SAAADI. V gave up 6 bases and J gave up 4 bases; unmatched junction bases: 9. The CDR3 totals 15 residues. Here the CDR3 DNA reads TGCGCCAGCAGGGAAGCGGGGGTTCTTCCAGATACGCAGTATTTT. Protein: CASREAGVLPDTQYF.

This clonotype was found a few times. The CDR3 sequence is CASKSLNTGELFF. The CDR3 DNA reads TGCGCCAGTAAGAGCCTGAACACCGGGGAGCTGTTTTTT. This chain uses TRBV5-1 with TRBJ2-2, with D unresolved. The V end lost 8 bases, the J end lost 1 base, and 9 bases lay between the germline ends. This CDR3 is built from 13 residues. Germline V gives CDR1 SGHRS, CDR2 YFSETQ.

This clonotype was observed at least ten times. The CDR3 region has the DNA TGTGCCAGCAGCCTCTTAACACCTATCAATTCACCCCTCCACTTT. As protein: CASSLLTPINSPLHF. The V gene is TRBV27, the J gene TRBJ1-6; D is unclear. Trimming left V 6 bases short and J 7 bases short, with 16 bases between. Per germline, CDR1 MNHEY and CDR2 SMNVEV (reference sequence). CDR3 length: 15 residues.

This clonotype was counted at least ten times. The chain combines TRBV12-3 or TRBV12-4 with TRBJ2-2; D unclear. The CDR3 totals 13 residues. V was pared by 4 bases and J by 3 bases, with 6 bases between. The CDR3 spells CASSSRYTGELFF. The CDR3 nucleotides read TGTGCCAGCAGTTCCAGGTACACCGGGGAGCTGTTTTTT.